The entry below gives a single T cell receptor beta chain sequence along with its context. This record belongs to a study of OX40 agonist ivuxolimab in advanced cancers. CDR1 is SGHRS, CDR2 YFSETQ, per germline. This CDR3 region has 16 residues. The J segment lost 2 bases and the V segment lost 1 base, leaving 5 bases of the junction unmatched. Sequenced by immunoSEQ multiplex PCR; TCRdb stores in-frame clones only, minus some. The sample shows tens of thousands of clones, approximately 80% of them seen only once. This receptor was obtained from an adult with an advanced solid tumor such as melanoma, head and neck, liver or kidney cancer. The starting material was CD4+ or CD8+ T cells sorted from blood, obtained in a trial of the OX40 agonist ivuxolimab. The V call is TRBV5-1, the J call TRBJ2-7, with 11 bases lining up with TRBD2. Written as DNA, the CDR3 is TGCGCCAGCAGCTTGACTAGCGGGAGTTCGACCTACGAGCAGTACTTC. Translated, it gives CASSLTSGSSTYEQYF.